These 8 T cell receptor beta chains share one sample of origin, sequenced in a study of CD8+ T cells in alopecia areata. Described treatment: oral pan-JAK inhibitor, 5-10 mg twice daily. Alopecia areata patients provided lesional scalp punch biopsies and peripheral blood, both collected for the study. RNA was extracted and reverse transcribed into cDNA as the sequencing template. This table comes from immunoSEQ multiplex PCR, and its TCRdb copy is limited to in-frame clones, with some not included. The repertoire holds under 25,000 clones, with 59% as singletons. This specimen consisted of skin, obtained at week 4, from a patient treated with tofacitinib. All receptors come from a human donor with alopecia areata.

The CDR3 reads CASSDSTGGNSPLHF. The CDR3 region has the DNA TGTGCCAGCAGTGATTCTACAGGGGGCAATTCACCCCTCCACTTT. This chain connects TRBV6-1 to TRBJ1-6; 9 nucleotides align to TRBD1. CDR1 is MNHNS, CDR2 SASEGT, per germline. V gave up 3 bases and J gave up 7 bases; unmatched junction bases: 4. This CDR3 has 15 amino acids.

The chain couples TRBV7-9 to TRBJ1-2; D unresolved. V dropped 1 base and J dropped 4 bases, with 7 bases sitting between them. The CDR3 runs 13 residues. Germline V gives CDR1 SEHNR, CDR2 FQNEAQ (reference sequence). The CDR3 DNA sequence: TGTGCCAGCAGCTTAGATCCGGTCTATGGCTACACCTTC. This encodes CASSLDPVYGYTF.

The rearrangement uses TRBV6-1 and TRBJ2-4, with D hard to call. CDR1 MNHNS and CDR2 SASEGT come from the germline V gene. The CDR3 spans 11 residues. V was cut by 2 bases and J by 15 bases, with 11 bases left in between. The CDR3 sequence is CASSEWGIWYF. Here the CDR3 DNA reads TGTGCCAGCAGTGAATGGGGTATTTGGTACTTC.

This clone was seen more than once but under ten times. For the CDR3, the DNA is TGCGCCAGCAGCCAATTCCCGGCGAAAGCGCGCTCCTACAATGAGCAGTTCTTC. It specifies CASSQFPAKARSYNEQFF. V usage is TRBV4-1 and J usage is TRBJ2-1; D call uncertain. The CDR3 loop spans 18 amino acids. Germline CDR1 is MGHRA and CDR2 is YSYEKL. V lost 2 bases and J lost 0, with 17 bases in between.

This clone was picked up a small number of times. The chain uses TRBV6-6 and TRBJ2-7; D gene uncertain. Per germline, CDR1 MNHNY and CDR2 SVGAGI (reference sequence). The CDR3 runs 14 residues. V was trimmed by 4 bases and J by 0 bases, leaving 10 bases between them. The CDR3 is CASSFGGSSYEQYF. The CDR3 DNA is TGTGCCAGCAGTTTCGGCGGCTCCTCCTACGAGCAGTACTTC.

The chain uses TRBV4-3 and TRBJ2-3; 10 positions match TRBD2. The germline V gene has CDR1 LGHNA and CDR2 YSLEER. This CDR3 region has 14 residues. V lost 3 bases, J lost 5 bases, and 2 bases stayed unmatched. The DNA of the CDR3 is TGCGCCAGCAGCCAGGAGCGGGGGGGAGATACGCAGTATTTT. Its translation: CASSQERGGDTQYF.

CDR3: CTSRVQGRENIQYF. CDR3 coding DNA: TGCACCAGCAGAGTTCAGGGTCGAGAAAACATTCAGTACTTC. This chain uses TRBV1 with TRBJ2-4; TRBD1 is the table's D call, not checked against the DNA. TRBV1 is a documented pseudogene. This CDR3 spans 14 amino acids.

The chain links TRBV10-3 to TRBJ2-7; D not certain. Trimming took off 0 bases at V and 2 bases at J, with 11 bases between the two ends. The CDR3 is 15 amino acids. Germline V lookup: CDR1 ENHRY, CDR2 SYGVKD. CDR3 residues: CAISESRTAPYEQYF. For the CDR3, the DNA is TGTGCCATCAGTGAGTCCCGGACGGCTCCCTACGAGCAGTACTTC.